This T cell receptor (beta chain) was captured by sequencing in a study of T-cell memory formation after mild COVID-19 (dated by TCRdb to the early 2020s). Some background on the complete study: TCR sequence clusters from the two donors were found to be largely donor specific. Two young, previously healthy adult volunteers made up the cohort, one male and one female. In a couple of donors, T-cell clones that expanded and contracted after mild COVID-19 were followed by sequencing TCRalpha and TCRbeta repertoires longitudinally. What the study reported, not specific to this receptor: Contracting CD4+ clones turned up mainly in the CM and EM memory subsets, whereas EMRA was where CD8+ clones were enriched. The study included only a couple of mild cases, and larger cohorts that include severe cases with pre-infection samples were judged to be necessary. SARS-CoV-2 specificity of the second-wave clones peaking on day 37 was not confirmed. Balanced CD4/CD8 phenotypes were observed for clones contracting from day 15 to 85, whereas a bias towards CD4+ was observed for a second wave of clones expanding from day 15 to 37. Some responding clones were detected in pre-infection memory, which suggested that pre-existing cross-reactive memory T cells had joined the SARS-CoV-2 response.

A word on this clonotype: What this receptor recognizes is not known. Per-base qualities were not stored, and no clone one base away is much larger.

Sequencing relied on an Illumina NovaSeq 6000. TCRalpha and TCRbeta cDNA libraries were built by 5'RACE with constant-segment primers, adding sample barcodes and unique molecular identifiers. Trizol reagent was used to extract RNA from every sample. The libraries were amplified in two PCR steps, and the second step added a second sample barcode and Illumina TruSeq adapters. Sequencing of the libraries was done on an Illumina NovaSeq, producing 2 x 150 bp paired-end reads. The original pipeline was this. With migec v1.2.7, reads were demultiplexed and then collapsed into UMI-guided consensus sequences. Using mixcr v2.1.11, the UMI consensuses were aligned to TRA and TRB V and J templates and assembled into clonotypes. A clonotype was counted as expanded or contracted only when both edgeR and NoisET called the clonotype significant, with the noise models trained on biological replicates. For edgeR calls, the cutoffs were a false discovery rate-adjusted p below 0.01 and a log2 fold-change threshold of 1. PCA with hierarchical clustering of max-normalized trajectories of the 1000 most abundant clonotypes was used as exploratory dynamics analysis. Each responding clone was given a CD4 or CD8 phenotype based on the CD4+ and CD8+ repertoires, which had been sequenced separately. TCRdb reworked the public reads: Q25 trimming with fastp, MiXCR clone assembly, productive beta chains retained. A single entry per CDR3 protein holds the most common genes and DNA from its merged rows. The V and J calls, along with clone size, are taken from TCRdb and not from the paper's own processing. Recorded for this sample are about 280,000 distinct CDR3 sequences; roughly 8.2% of them occurred a single time. The biggest ten clones account for less than 25% of the sample.

Looking up the germline V gene yields CDR1 SGHTA and CDR2 FQGNSA. Ends trimmed: V by 5 bases, J by 5 bases; bases unmatched to a gene: 10. Reading from cysteine to phenylalanine, the CDR3 counts 16 amino acids. CDR3 DNA only is kept here, 48 bases in frame from base 1. PBMCs were isolated by Ficoll-Paque density gradient centrifugation. The V and J genes are TRBV7-2 and TRBJ2-2; TRBD1 matches 8 bases in the middle. The TCR originated in a man in his late teens or twenties who had mild COVID-19 (a few samples of this study predate the infection). The sample titles of this study are shuffled in the database, so cell type and time point are left out; the donor was told from shared clones. Sequencing was carried out using PBMCs or a T cell subset sorted from them (not recorded which). The CDR3 here reads CASSRPGQEYTGELFF. The nucleotide sequence reads as follows: TGTGCCAGCAGCCGACCGGGACAGGAGTATACCGGGGAGCTGTTTTTT.